Detailed here is one TCR beta chain. Its cognate antigen is unknown. Germline V CDR1 and CDR2: ENHRY, SYGVKD. The V gene lost 5 bases and the J gene lost 5 bases, with 12 bases spanning the gap. The CDR3 runs to 13 residues. This sample is drawn from a study of shared clonotypes between healthy human individuals. General observations from the study: Only blood underwent sampling, and tissue repertoires likely differ.

Sorted-subset replicate PCR reactions contained 200 to 250 ng DNA, corresponding to tens of thousands of T cell genomes. Under the authors' procedure: With immunoSEQ giving junction-only sequences and no quality scores, filtering differed. The table came from immunoSEQ multiplex PCR; TCRdb's copy has only in-frame clones and leaves some out. V and J calls plus clone size are reproduced from that table; the DNA served to infer D and trimming. Here the sample spans 1,500,000 or so clones, approximately 98.5% being singletons. Sequenced material: naive CD4+ T cells sorted from blood. The subset was: CD45RA+ positively selected. The V call is TRBV10-3, the J call TRBJ2-5; D not certain. This TCR came from a man aged 25 to 40 in good health. The CDR3, as DNA: TGTGCCATCAGTCGGGCCCTGGGGGAGACCCAGTACTTC. It encodes CAISRALGETQYF.